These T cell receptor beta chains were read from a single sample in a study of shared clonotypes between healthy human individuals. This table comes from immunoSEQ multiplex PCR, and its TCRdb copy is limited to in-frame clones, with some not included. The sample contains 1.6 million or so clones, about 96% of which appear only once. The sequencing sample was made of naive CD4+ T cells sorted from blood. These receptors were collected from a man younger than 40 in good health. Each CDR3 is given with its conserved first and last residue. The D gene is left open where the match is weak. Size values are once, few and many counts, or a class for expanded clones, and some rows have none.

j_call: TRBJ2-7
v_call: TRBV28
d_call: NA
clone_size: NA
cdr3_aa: CASSLAGLDPRLAEQYF

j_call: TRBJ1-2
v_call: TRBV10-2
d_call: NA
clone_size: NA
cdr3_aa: CASTDRTDGYTF

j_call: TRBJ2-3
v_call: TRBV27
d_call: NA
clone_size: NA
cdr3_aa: CASSWGGTQYF

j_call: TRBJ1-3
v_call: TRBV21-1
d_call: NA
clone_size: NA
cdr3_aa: CASSKEVYIQGGDLPGNTIYF

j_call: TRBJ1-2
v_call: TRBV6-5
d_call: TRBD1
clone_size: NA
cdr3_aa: CASSPDRGFGYTF

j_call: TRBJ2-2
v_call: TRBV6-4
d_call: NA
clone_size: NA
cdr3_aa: CASSDGLHTGELFF

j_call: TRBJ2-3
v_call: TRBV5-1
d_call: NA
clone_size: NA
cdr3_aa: CASTLGGQDTQYF

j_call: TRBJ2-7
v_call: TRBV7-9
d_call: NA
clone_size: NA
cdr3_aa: CASSLTGVYEQYF

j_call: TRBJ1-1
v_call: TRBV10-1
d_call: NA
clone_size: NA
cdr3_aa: CASSAKGSRYTEAFF

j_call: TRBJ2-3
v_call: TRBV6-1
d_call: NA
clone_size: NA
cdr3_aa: CASSGDWGGTDTQYF

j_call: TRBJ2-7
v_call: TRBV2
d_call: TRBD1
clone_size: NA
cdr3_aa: CASTWTGSYEQYF

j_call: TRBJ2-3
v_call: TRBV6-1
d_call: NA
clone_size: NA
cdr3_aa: CASGATGARTDTQYF

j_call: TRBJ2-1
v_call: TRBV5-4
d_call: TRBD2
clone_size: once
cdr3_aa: CASGHGTSGRGSYNEQFF

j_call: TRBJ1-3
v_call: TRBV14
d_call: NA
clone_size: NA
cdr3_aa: CASSPSIIARPGTIYF

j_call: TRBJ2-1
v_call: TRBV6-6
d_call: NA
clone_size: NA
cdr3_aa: CASSYQRGGYNEQFF

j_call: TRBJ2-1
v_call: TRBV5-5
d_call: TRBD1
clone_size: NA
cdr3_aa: CASIPSWNRGQTSYNEQFF

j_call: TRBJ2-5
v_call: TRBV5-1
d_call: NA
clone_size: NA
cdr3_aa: CASASRATETQYF

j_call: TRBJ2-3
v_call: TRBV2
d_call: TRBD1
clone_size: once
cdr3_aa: CASSEQGVGVDTQYF

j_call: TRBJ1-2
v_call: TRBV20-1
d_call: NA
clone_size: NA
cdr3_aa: CSPGGGYTF

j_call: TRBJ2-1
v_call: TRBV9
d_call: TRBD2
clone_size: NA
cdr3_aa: CASSVGGLAGDNEQFF

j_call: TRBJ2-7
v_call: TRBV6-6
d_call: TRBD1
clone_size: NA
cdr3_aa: CASSENRGHEQYF

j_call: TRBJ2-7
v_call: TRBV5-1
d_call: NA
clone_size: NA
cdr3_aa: CASSLTPGDEQYF

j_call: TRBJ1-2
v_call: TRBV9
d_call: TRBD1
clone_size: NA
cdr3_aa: CASSSARDSIYGYTF

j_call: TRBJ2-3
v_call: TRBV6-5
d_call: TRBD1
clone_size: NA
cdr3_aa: CASLPPGQGWDTQYF

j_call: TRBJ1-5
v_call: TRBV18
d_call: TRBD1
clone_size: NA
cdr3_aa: CASSAIGQGNFGNQPQHF

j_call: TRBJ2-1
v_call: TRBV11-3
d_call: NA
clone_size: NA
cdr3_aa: CASSQTGPNEQFF

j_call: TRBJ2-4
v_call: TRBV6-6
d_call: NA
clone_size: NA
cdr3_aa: CASSYRSDRAKNIQYF

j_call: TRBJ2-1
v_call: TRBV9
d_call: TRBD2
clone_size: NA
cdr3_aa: CASSVASGSGSYNEQFF